This entry lists 32 T cell receptor beta chains sequenced from one sample in a study of response to subunit inactivated influenza vaccine (dated by TCRdb to about 2018). The protocol used for the library was RT-PCR. Sequencer: Illumina HiSeq 2500. TCRdb took the public reads, trimmed them with fastp at Q25, ran MiXCR for clone calling and kept in-frame beta chains. Rows with a matching CDR3 protein are joined into one entry that keeps the most common DNA and genes. The sample table shows around 850,000 distinct CDR3 sequences, and about 18% are seen once. About a tenth of the sample belongs to the ten largest clones. The specimen was PBMCs from blood, collected 5 days after vaccination. These receptors were taken from a man aged 50-59 years who received an inactivated influenza vaccine. Donor details come from another sample of the same person, matched by shared clones.

The chain has TRBV28 and TRBJ1-1; unclear D gene. The CDR3 contains 14 residues. The V gene's germline CDR1 is MDHEN and CDR2 SYDVKM. The V end lost 3 bases, the J end lost 5 bases, and 13 bases lay between the germline ends. Written as DNA, the CDR3 is TGTGCCAGCAGTTTGCTATTGGGTGGGACTGAAGCTTTCTTT. It translates to CASSLLLGGTEAFF.

This clonotype was detected a few times. This sequence joins TRBV11-2 and TRBJ2-7; D gene uncertain. Germline values: CDR1 SGHAT, CDR2 FQNNGV. Trimming shortened V by 1 base and J by 2 bases, and 21 bases separated the two germline ends. This CDR3 has 18 residues. The CDR3 DNA is TGTGCCAGCAGCTTAGTATCGGTGGTCTGGGCGGATACCTACGAGCAGTACTTC. Protein product: CASSLVSVVWADTYEQYF.

The sample holds many counts of this clonotype. The J gene is TRBJ2-1, the V gene TRBV3-1, with D unclear. CDR3 length: 17 residues. Germline V gives CDR1 LGHDT, CDR2 YNNKEL (reference sequence). Trimming took 3 bases from V and 0 from J, leaving 15 bases between them. The chain's CDR3 is CASSQDAVKVSYNEQFF. CDR3 DNA sequence: TGTGCCAGCAGCCAGGACGCGGTGAAGGTCTCCTACAATGAGCAGTTCTTC.

This clonotype turned up a few times. V is TRBV24-1 and J is TRBJ2-7, with TRBD1 identical over 8 bases. The CDR3 loop spans 13 amino acids. With V trimmed by 5 bases and J by 6 bases, 5 bases remained unmatched. The V gene's germline CDR1 is KGHDR and CDR2 SFDVKD. CDR3: CATSGTGPGEQYF. The CDR3 nucleotides are TGTGCCACCAGTGGGACAGGGCCGGGCGAGCAGTACTTC.

This clonotype appeared a few times. The rearrangement uses TRBV6-2 or TRBV6-3 and TRBJ1-5; possible D gene TRBD1, 6 bases. Trimming took 4 bases from V and 7 from J, leaving 17 bases between them. Germline V gene lookup returns CDR1 MNHEY and CDR2 SVGEGT. The CDR3 is 15 amino acids. CDR3 DNA sequence: TGTGCCAGCAGTTCCGGTTGGGGGGGCGAACAGCCCCAGCATTTT. It encodes CASSSGWGGEQPQHF.

This clonotype was seen repeatedly, ten times or more. This chain joins TRBV7-8 and TRBJ2-7; D is possibly TRBD2 (6 bases). Germline lookup yields CDR1 SGHVS and CDR2 FQNEAQ. This CDR3 has 16 amino acids. Trimming cost V 2 bases and J 1 base, with 15 bases left between them. The CDR3 here is CASSLMRGGGSYEQYF. The CDR3 DNA reads TGTGCCAGCAGCTTAATGCGGGGAGGAGGATCCTACGAGCAGTACTTC. Variable domain in full (rest from reference TRBV7-8 and TRBJ2-7): GAGVSQSPRYKVAKRGQDVALRCDPISGHVSLFWYQQALGQGPEFLTYFQNEAQLDKSGLPSDRFFAERPEGSVSTLKIQRTQQEDSAVYLCASSLMRGGGSYEQYFGPGTRLTVT.

The gene calls are TRBV20-1 and TRBJ2-7; TRBD2 matches at 13 bases. Trimming at V came to 2 bases and at J to 2 bases, leaving 3 bases not matched to a gene. The germline CDR1 and CDR2 sequences are DFQATT and SNEGSKA (reference sequence). The CDR3 is 15 residues long. As DNA, the CDR3 is TGCAGTGCTAGACAACTAGCGGGGGGGCCCTACGAGCAGTACTTC. It is translated as CSARQLAGGPYEQYF.

The chain employs TRBV29-1 and TRBJ2-2, with TRBD1 identical over 9 bases. Germline CDR1 is SQVTM and CDR2 is ANQGSEA. The CDR3 consists of 13 residues. Trimming at V came to 6 bases and at J to 4 bases, leaving 3 bases not matched to a gene. CDR3 residues: CSVGTGRTGELFF. CDR3 sequence (DNA): TGCAGCGTAGGGACAGGGCGCACCGGGGAGCTGTTTTTT.

The chain uses TRBV29-1 and TRBJ2-3; no firm D call. With 0 bases removed from V and 7 bases from J, the gap between germline ends came to 8 bases. The CDR3 contains 12 residues. In germline, CDR1 is SQVTM, CDR2 ANQGSEA. CDR3 nucleotide sequence: TGCAGCGTTGAAGATTCAACAAATACGCAGTATTTT. Translating gives CSVEDSTNTQYF.

This clonotype was counted a few times. The chain uses TRBV5-1 and TRBJ1-1; possibly TRBD1 for D (6 bases). Trimming removed 3 bases at V and 1 base at J, with 13 bases between. Germline values: CDR1 SGHRS, CDR2 YFSETQ. The CDR3 is made up of 15 amino acids. Written as DNA, the CDR3 is TGCGCCAGCAGCTCCGGACAGCAACAGAACACTGAAGCTTTCTTT. Its protein product is CASSSGQQQNTEAFF. The full variable domain, its missing parts supplied by reference TRBV5-1 and TRBJ1-1, is KAGVTQTPRYLIKTRGQQVTLSCSPISGHRSVSWYQQTPGQGLQFLFEYFSETQRNKGNFPGRFSGRQFSNSRSEMNVSTLELGDSALYLCASSSGQQQNTEAFFGQGTRLTVV.

The table lists this clonotype with a few counts. The J gene is TRBJ2-1, the V gene TRBV24-1; 8 bases are shared with TRBD2. This CDR3 is built from 16 residues. CDR1 and CDR2 from the germline V gene are KGHDR and SFDVKD. V was pared by 4 bases and J by 0 bases, with 4 bases of the junction left unmatched. The CDR3 reads CATSDRGTSSYNEQFF. CDR3 nucleotides: TGTGCCACCAGTGACCGTGGGACTAGCTCCTACAATGAGCAGTTCTTC.

This clonotype was counted only a few times. The J gene is TRBJ1-1, the V gene TRBV5-1, with TRBD1 matching over 8 bases. The CDR3 contains 14 residues. The germline V gene encodes CDR1 SGHRS and CDR2 YFSETQ. V gave up 4 bases and J gave up 7 bases; unmatched junction bases: 9. The CDR3 reads CASSDGQGGGEAFF. CDR3 nucleotide sequence: TGCGCCAGCAGCGACGGACAGGGCGGCGGTGAAGCTTTCTTT. Using reference TRBV5-1 and TRBJ1-1 for the parts outside the CDR3, the full variable domain is KAGVTQTPRYLIKTRGQQVTLSCSPISGHRSVSWYQQTPGQGLQFLFEYFSETQRNKGNFPGRFSGRQFSNSRSEMNVSTLELGDSALYLCASSDGQGGGEAFFGQGTRLTVV.

This clonotype was seen only a few times. The V and J genes are TRBV2 and TRBJ2-2; D is possibly TRBD2 (5 bases). The CDR3 has 14 residues. The V end lost 2 bases, the J end lost 5 bases, and 9 bases lay between the germline ends. From germline, CDR1 is SNHLY and CDR2 FYNNEI. The CDR3 nucleotides are TGTGCCAGCAGTGAAAGACCGGGGACCGGGGAGCTGTTTTTT. Amino acid sequence: CASSERPGTGELFF.

The CDR3 sequence is CSARFLGQGFSSYNEQFF. Here the CDR3 DNA reads TGCAGTGCTAGATTCCTGGGGCAGGGATTCTCATCCTACAATGAGCAGTTCTTC. The chain carries TRBV20-1 and TRBJ2-1, with D tentatively TRBD1 (5 bases). Germline CDR1 DFQATT, CDR2 SNEGSKA (reference sequence). CDR3 size: 18 residues. Trimming pared 2 bases from V and 1 base from J, leaving 21 bases between.

The gene calls are TRBV7-2 and TRBJ2-7; perhaps TRBD1 as D (6 bases). This CDR3 has 14 amino acids. Germline V CDR1 and CDR2: SGHTA, FQGNSA. Trimming left V 5 bases short and J 6 bases short, with 17 bases between. CDR3 protein: CASSTPGHLLEQYF. The CDR3 DNA reads TGTGCCAGCAGCACTCCGGGACATCTGCTCGAGCAGTACTTC.

CDR3 region: CASSQEVGGGNEQFF. The CDR3 DNA reads TGTGCCAGCAGCCAAGAAGTGGGGGGTGGCAATGAGCAGTTCTTC. The V and J genes are TRBV4-2 and TRBJ2-1; TRBD2 is a possible D gene (6 bases). The CDR3 has 15 residues. Trimming shortened V by 0 bases and J by 6 bases, and 12 bases separated the two germline ends. Germline V gene sequence: CDR1 LGHNA, CDR2 YNFKEQ.

The CDR3: CASSLGPAGGRYNEQFF. The CDR3 nucleotides read TGTGCCAGCAGCTTAGGTCCAGCGGGAGGGCGATACAATGAGCAGTTCTTC. The chain combines TRBV13 with TRBJ2-1; 10 bases map to TRBD2. V trimming: 0 bases; J trimming: 4 bases; junction bases outside the gene matches: 6. This CDR3 region has 17 residues. Germline V lookup: CDR1 PRHDT, CDR2 FYEKMQ (reference sequence). Drawing the rest from reference TRBV13 and TRBJ2-1, the complete variable domain is AAGVIQSPRHLIKEKRETATLKCYPIPRHDTVYWYQQGPGQDPQFLISFYEKMQSDKGSIPDRFSAQQFSDYHSELNMSSLELGDSALYFCASSLGPAGGRYNEQFFGPGTRLTVL.

This clonotype was counted ten times or more. J is TRBJ2-1 and V is TRBV5-6; the D call may be TRBD1 or TRBD2 (6 bases each). Germline V gives CDR1 SGHDT, CDR2 YYEEEE. The CDR3 sequence is 13 residues long. V lost 1 base to trimming and J lost 9 bases, with 11 bases between them. CDR3 nucleotide sequence: TGTGCCAGCAGCTTGAAGGGGGGCATTGAGCAGTTCTTC. It yields the protein CASSLKGGIEQFF.

This clonotype was counted a few times. The chain combines TRBV14 with TRBJ2-7, with a possible D match to TRBD1 (6 bases). The V and J ends lost 5 bases and 4 bases respectively, with 18 bases between them. Germline assignment: CDR1 SGHDN and CDR2 FVKESK. The CDR3 sequence is 15 residues long. CDR3 loop: CASSRSGTLTYEQYF. The CDR3 DNA reads as TGTGCCAGCAGCAGATCCGGGACACTTACTTACGAGCAGTACTTC. The full variable domain, with the rest looked up from reference TRBV14 and TRBJ2-7, is EAGVTQFPSHSVIEKGQTVTLRCDPISGHDNLYWYRRVMGKEIKFLLHFVKESKQDESGMPNNRFLAERTGGTYSTLKVQPAELEDSGVYFCASSRSGTLTYEQYFGPGTRLTVT.

This clonotype turned up a few times. This chain uses TRBV29-1 with TRBJ2-1, with 11 bases fitting TRBD2. Germline loops: CDR1 SQVTM, CDR2 ANQGSEA. The CDR3 has 24 residues. Germline trimming cut 1 base from V and 4 bases from J; bases unmatched to any gene: 30. CDR3 DNA: TGCAGCGTTGAAGTCGGTTATTTATTTTGTACTAGCGGGAGTTCCCACAATACGTACAATGAGCAGTTCTTC. Protein sequence: CSVEVGYLFCTSGSSHNTYNEQFF.

The chain couples TRBV7-2 to TRBJ2-2; 9 bases are shared with TRBD2. The CDR3 consists of 15 residues. The junction had 4 bases not matched to a gene; V was cut back by 4 bases and J by 4 bases. Germline V CDR1 and CDR2: SGHTA, FQGNSA. The CDR3 sequence is CASSSGTSLTGELFF. DNA for the CDR3: TGTGCCAGCAGCTCCGGGACTAGCCTCACCGGGGAGCTGTTTTTT.

The sample holds many counts of this clonotype. The rearrangement uses TRBV12-3 or TRBV12-4 and TRBJ2-3, with D possibly being TRBD2 (5 bases). CDR3 length equals 14 residues. Trimming removed 6 bases from V and 3 bases from J, with 13 bases in between. CDR3 amino acids: CASSRGRLTDTQYF. Here the CDR3 DNA reads TGTGCCAGCAGCCGGGGTCGGCTTACAGATACGCAGTATTTT.

This clonotype was seen ten or more times. The chain links TRBV6-5 to TRBJ2-1; 7 bases are shared with TRBD2. V shed 0 bases, J shed 2 bases, and the junction held 13 bases outside the gene matches. Germline-derived CDR1 and CDR2 are MNHEY and SVGAGI. This CDR3 spans 19 amino acids. CDR3 DNA sequence: TGTGCCAGCAGTTACTCCCCCCCTGAATCAGCGGGACCCTACAATGAGCAGTTCTTC. This sequence encodes CASSYSPPESAGPYNEQFF.

This clonotype was found many times. CDR3 in amino acids: CSGRGIDGYTF. The CDR3, as DNA: TGCAGCGGTAGAGGGATCGATGGCTACACCTTC. The chain has TRBV29-1 and TRBJ1-2, with D uncertain. The CDR3 extends over 11 amino acids. The V end was cut by 7 bases, the J end by 6 bases, with 12 bases between. CDR1 is SQVTM and CDR2 is ANQGSEA in the germline V gene.

V and J are TRBV6-2 or TRBV6-3 and TRBJ2-7; 12 nucleotides line up with TRBD2. Trimming cost V 5 bases and J 3 bases; bases outside gene matches: 14. This CDR3 contains 18 residues. The V gene's germline CDR1 is MNHEY and CDR2 SVGEGT. In DNA, the CDR3 is TGTGCCAGCAGTCACCCCACTAGCGGGAGGACGACATTCTACGAGCAGTACTTC. Protein: CASSHPTSGRTTFYEQYF.

This clonotype showed up many times. The J gene is TRBJ1-5, the V gene TRBV20-1; D not resolved. V was pared by 6 bases and J by 3 bases, with 9 bases between. The CDR3 has 12 amino acids. Germline CDR1 is DFQATT and CDR2 is SNEGSKA (reference sequence). The CDR3 DNA reads as TGCAGTGCCCCCGGCCCCAATCAGCCCCAGCATTTT. This sequence encodes CSAPGPNQPQHF.

This rearrangement joins TRBV27 to TRBJ1-5; D is unclear. The germline V gene encodes CDR1 MNHEY and CDR2 SMNVEV (reference sequence). This CDR3 is 15 amino acids long. Trimming left V 1 base short and J 2 bases short, with 9 bases between. CDR3 region: CASSLFGQGNQPQHF. For the CDR3, the DNA is TGTGCCAGCAGTTTATTCGGCCAGGGCAATCAGCCCCAGCATTTT.

Ten or more counts support this clonotype. CDR3 coding DNA: TGTGCCATCAGCGGACAGGGTAACTACAATGAGCAGTTCTTC. Translated: CAISGQGNYNEQFF. This chain joins TRBV10-3 and TRBJ2-1, with 8 bases lining up with TRBD1. The CDR3 is 14 amino acids. Trimming removed 6 bases from V and 3 bases from J; junction bases left unmatched: 4. Germline V gives CDR1 ENHRY, CDR2 SYGVKD.

This sequence joins TRBV5-1 and TRBJ2-5; tentative D call: TRBD2 (6 bases). Trimming left V 5 bases short and J 0 bases short, with 14 bases between. CDR3 length: 15 residues. Looked up from germline, CDR1 is SGHRS and CDR2 is YFSETQ. The DNA for the CDR3 is TGCGCCAGCAGGGAAACAGCGGGTCACCAAGAGACCCAGTACTTC. The encoded protein is CASRETAGHQETQYF.

In this sample, this clonotype turned up a few times. The gene calls are TRBV6-2 or TRBV6-3 and TRBJ1-6; D not certain. The CDR3 runs 13 residues. V was cut by 8 bases and J by 7 bases, with 12 bases left in between. The germline V gene has CDR1 MNHEY and CDR2 SVGEGT. The CDR3 nucleotides are TGTGCCAGCCAACCCGGGCAAAATTCACCCCTCCACTTT. It specifies CASQPGQNSPLHF.

This clonotype turned up a few times. The chain joins TRBV12-3 or TRBV12-4 to TRBJ2-1; 8 nucleotides align to TRBD1. The CDR3 runs 15 residues. V shed 4 bases and J 4 bases; nucleotides not matched to a gene: 6. The CDR3 protein is CASSSGRTGYNEQFF. In nucleotides, the CDR3 is TGTGCCAGCAGTTCTGGCCGGACAGGGTACAATGAGCAGTTCTTC.

This clonotype has ten or more counts. V gene TRBV7-3 combines with J gene TRBJ2-3, with 7 bases aligning to TRBD2. This CDR3 has 15 amino acids. After removal of 1 base from V and 3 bases from J, the junction contained 4 bases not matched to a gene. The germline CDR1 and CDR2 sequences are SGHTA and FQGTGA. The CDR3 nucleotides read TGTGCCAGCAGCTTAAGCGGGAGTGGGACAGATACGCAGTATTTT. Translated, it gives CASSLSGSGTDTQYF.